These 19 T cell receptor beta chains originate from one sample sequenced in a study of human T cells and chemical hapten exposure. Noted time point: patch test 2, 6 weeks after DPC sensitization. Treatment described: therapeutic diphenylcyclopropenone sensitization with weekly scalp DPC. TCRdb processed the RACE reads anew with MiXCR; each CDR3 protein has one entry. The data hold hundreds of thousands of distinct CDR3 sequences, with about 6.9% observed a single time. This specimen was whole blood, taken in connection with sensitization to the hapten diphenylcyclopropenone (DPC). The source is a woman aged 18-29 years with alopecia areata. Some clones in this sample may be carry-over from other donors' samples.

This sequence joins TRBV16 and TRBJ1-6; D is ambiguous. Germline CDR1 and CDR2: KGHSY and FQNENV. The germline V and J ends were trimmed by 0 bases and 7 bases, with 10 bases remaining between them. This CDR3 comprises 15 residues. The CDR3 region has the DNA TGTGCCAGCAGCCAATCAAGGGCCGTAAATTCACCCCTCCACTTT. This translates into CASSQSRAVNSPLHF.

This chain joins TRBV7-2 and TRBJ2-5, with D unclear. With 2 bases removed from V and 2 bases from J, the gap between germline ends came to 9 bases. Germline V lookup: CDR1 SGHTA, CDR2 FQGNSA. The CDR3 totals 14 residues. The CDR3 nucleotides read TGTGCCAGCAGCTTACAGAGCCATCAAGAGACCCAGTACTTC. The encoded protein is CASSLQSHQETQYF. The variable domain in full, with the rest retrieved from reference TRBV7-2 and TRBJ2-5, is GAGVSQSPSNKVTEKGKDVELRCDPISGHTALYWYRQSLGQGLEFLIYFQGNSAPDKSGLPSDRFSAERTGGSVSTLTIQRTQQEDSAVYLCASSLQSHQETQYFGPGTRLLVL.

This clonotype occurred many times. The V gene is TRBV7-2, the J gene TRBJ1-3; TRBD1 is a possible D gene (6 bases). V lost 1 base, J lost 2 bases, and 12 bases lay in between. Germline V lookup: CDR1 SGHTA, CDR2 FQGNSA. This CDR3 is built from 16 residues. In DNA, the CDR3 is TGTGCCAGCAGCTTAGGGTCTACAGGGACTGGAAACACCATATATTTT. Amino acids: CASSLGSTGTGNTIYF.

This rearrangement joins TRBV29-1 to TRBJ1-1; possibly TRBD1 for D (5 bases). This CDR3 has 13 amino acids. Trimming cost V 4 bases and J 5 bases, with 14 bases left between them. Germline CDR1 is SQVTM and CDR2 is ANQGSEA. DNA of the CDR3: TGCAGCGTTGGGGGGGATGGGGGAACTGAAGCTTTCTTT. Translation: CSVGGDGGTEAFF. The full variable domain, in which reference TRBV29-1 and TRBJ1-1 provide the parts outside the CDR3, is SAVISQKPSRDICQRGTSLTIQCQVDSQVTMMFWYRQQPGQSLTLIATANQGSEATYESGFVIDKFPISRPNLTFSTLTVSNMSPEDSSIYLCSVGGDGGTEAFFGQGTRLTVV.

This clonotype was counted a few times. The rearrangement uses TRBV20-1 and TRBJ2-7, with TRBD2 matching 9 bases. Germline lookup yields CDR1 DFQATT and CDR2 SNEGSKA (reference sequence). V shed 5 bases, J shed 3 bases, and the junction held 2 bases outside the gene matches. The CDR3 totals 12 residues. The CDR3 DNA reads TGCAGTGCTTATAGCGGGGGCTACGAGCAGTACTTC. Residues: CSAYSGGYEQYF.

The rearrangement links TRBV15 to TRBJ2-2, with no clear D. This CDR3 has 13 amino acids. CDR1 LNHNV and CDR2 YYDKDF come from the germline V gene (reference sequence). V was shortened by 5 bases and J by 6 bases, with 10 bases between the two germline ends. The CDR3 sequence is CATSPRWAGELFF. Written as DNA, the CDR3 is TGTGCCACCAGCCCACGGTGGGCCGGGGAGCTGTTTTTT.

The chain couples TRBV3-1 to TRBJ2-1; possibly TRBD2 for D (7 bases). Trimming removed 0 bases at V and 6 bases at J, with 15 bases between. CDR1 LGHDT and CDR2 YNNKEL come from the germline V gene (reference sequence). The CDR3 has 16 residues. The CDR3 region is CASSQDPTGGINEQFF. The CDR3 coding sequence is TGTGCCAGCAGCCAAGATCCTACGGGGGGCATCAATGAGCAGTTCTTC.

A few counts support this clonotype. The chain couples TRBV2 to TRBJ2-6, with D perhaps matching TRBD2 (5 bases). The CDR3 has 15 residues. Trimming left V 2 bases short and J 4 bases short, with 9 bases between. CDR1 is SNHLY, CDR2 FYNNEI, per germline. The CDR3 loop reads CASSERRLGANVLTF. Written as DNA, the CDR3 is TGTGCCAGCAGTGAAAGGAGGTTAGGGGCCAACGTCCTGACTTTC.

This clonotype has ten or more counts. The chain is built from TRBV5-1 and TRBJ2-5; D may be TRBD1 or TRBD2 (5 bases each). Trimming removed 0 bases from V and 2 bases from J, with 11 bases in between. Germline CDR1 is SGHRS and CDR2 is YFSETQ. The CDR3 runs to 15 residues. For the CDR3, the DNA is TGCGCCAGCAGCTTGGACGGGACGCTACAAGAGACCCAGTACTTC. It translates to CASSLDGTLQETQYF. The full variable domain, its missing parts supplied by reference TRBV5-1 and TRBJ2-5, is KAGVTQTPRYLIKTRGQQVTLSCSPISGHRSVSWYQQTPGQGLQFLFEYFSETQRNKGNFPGRFSGRQFSNSRSEMNVSTLELGDSALYLCASSLDGTLQETQYFGPGTRLLVL.

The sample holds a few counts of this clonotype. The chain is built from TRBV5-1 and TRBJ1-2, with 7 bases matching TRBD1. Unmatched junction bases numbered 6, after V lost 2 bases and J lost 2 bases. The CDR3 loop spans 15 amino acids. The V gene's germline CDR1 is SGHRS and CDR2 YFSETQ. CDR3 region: CASSFMGTVNYGYTF. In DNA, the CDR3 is TGCGCCAGCAGCTTTATGGGGACAGTGAACTATGGCTACACCTTC.

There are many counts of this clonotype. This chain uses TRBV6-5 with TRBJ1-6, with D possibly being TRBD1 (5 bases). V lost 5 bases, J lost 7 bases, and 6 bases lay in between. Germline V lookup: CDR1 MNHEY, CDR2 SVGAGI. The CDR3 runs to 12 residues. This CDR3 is CASSDSNSPLHF. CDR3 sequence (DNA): TGTGCCAGCAGTGACAGCAATTCACCCCTCCACTTT.

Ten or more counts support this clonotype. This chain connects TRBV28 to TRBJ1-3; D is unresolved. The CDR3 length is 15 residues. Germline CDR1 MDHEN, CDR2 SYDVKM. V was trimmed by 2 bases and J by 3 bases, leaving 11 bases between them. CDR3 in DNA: TGTGCCAGCAGTTTAACGGTTGGTTATGGAAACACCATATATTTT. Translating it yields CASSLTVGYGNTIYF.

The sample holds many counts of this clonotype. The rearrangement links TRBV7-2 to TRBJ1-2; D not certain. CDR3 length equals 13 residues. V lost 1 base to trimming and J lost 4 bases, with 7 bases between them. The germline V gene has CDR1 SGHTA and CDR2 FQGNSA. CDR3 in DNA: TGTGCCAGCAGCTTAGGGGAGGGCTATGGCTACACCTTC. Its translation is CASSLGEGYGYTF. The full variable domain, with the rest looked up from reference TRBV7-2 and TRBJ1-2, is GAGVSQSPSNKVTEKGKDVELRCDPISGHTALYWYRQSLGQGLEFLIYFQGNSAPDKSGLPSDRFSAERTGGSVSTLTIQRTQQEDSAVYLCASSLGEGYGYTFGSGTRLTVV.

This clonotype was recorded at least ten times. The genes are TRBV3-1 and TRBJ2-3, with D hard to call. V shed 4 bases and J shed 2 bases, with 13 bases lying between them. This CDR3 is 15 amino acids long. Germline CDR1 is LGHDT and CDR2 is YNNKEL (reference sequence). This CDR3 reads CASSLKGEVTDTQYF. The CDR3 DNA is TGTGCCAGCAGCCTAAAGGGTGAAGTCACAGATACGCAGTATTTT.

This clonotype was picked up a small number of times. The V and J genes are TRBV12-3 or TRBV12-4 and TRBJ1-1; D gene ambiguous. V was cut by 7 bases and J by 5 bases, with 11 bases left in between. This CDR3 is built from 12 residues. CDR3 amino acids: CASNPGRTEAFF. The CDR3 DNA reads TGTGCCAGCAATCCGGGTAGGACTGAAGCTTTCTTT.

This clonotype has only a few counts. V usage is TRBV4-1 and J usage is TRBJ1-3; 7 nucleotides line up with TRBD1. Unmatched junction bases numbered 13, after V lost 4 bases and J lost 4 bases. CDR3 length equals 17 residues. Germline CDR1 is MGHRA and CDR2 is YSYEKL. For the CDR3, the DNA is TGCGCCAGCAGCCGAAGGTCCGGGCAGGGGGGCGGAAACACCATATATTTT. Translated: CASSRRSGQGGGNTIYF.

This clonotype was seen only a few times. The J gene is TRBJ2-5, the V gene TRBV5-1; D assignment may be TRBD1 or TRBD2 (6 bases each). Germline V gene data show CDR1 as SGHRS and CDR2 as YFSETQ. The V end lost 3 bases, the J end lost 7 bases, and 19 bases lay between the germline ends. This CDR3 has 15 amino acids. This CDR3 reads CASSYERGAGWTQYF. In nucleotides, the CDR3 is TGCGCCAGCAGCTACGAGAGGGGGGCCGGGTGGACCCAGTACTTC.

The CDR3 region has the DNA TGCAGTGCTAGAGATGTGCGGAATAGCAATCAGCCCCAGCATTTT. Translated: CSARDVRNSNQPQHF. The rearrangement joins TRBV20-1 to TRBJ1-5; D not resolved. CDR3 length: 15 amino acids. In germline, CDR1 is DFQATT, CDR2 SNEGSKA (reference sequence). V was cut by 0 bases and J by 0 bases, with 9 bases left in between.

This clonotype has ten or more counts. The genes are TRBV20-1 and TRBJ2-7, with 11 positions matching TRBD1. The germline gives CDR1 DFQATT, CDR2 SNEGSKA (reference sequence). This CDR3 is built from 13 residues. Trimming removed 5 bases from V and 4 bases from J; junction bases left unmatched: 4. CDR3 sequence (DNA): TGCAGTGCTGGAGGGGACAGGGGGTACGAGCAGTACTTC. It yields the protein CSAGGDRGYEQYF.